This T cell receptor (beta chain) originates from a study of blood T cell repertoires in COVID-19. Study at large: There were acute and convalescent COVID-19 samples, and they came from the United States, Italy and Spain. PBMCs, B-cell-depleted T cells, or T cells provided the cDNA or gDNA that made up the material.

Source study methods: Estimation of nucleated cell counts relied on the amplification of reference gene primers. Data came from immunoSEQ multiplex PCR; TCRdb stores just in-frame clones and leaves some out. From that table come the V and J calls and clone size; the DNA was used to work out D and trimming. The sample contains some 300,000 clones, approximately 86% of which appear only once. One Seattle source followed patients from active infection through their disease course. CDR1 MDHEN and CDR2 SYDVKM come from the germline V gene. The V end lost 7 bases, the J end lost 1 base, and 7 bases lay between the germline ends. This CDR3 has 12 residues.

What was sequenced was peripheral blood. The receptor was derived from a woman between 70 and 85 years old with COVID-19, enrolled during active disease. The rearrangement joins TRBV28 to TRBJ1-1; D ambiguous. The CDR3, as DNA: TGTGCCAGCAACCGGGGGAACACTGAAGCTTTCTTT. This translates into CASNRGNTEAFF.